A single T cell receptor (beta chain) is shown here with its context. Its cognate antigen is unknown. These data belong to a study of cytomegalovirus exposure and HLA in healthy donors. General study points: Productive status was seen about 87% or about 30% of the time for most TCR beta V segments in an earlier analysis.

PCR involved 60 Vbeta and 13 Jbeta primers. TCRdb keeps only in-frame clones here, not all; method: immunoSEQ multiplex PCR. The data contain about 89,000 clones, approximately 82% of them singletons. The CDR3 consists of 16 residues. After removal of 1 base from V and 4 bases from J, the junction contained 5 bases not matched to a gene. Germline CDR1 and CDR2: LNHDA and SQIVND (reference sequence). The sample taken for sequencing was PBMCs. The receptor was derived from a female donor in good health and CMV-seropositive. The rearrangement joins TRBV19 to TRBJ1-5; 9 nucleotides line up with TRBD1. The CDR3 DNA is TGTGCCAGTAGTATAGGGTTGGGGACAGGGAATCAGCCCCAGCATTTT. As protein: CASSIGLGTGNQPQHF.